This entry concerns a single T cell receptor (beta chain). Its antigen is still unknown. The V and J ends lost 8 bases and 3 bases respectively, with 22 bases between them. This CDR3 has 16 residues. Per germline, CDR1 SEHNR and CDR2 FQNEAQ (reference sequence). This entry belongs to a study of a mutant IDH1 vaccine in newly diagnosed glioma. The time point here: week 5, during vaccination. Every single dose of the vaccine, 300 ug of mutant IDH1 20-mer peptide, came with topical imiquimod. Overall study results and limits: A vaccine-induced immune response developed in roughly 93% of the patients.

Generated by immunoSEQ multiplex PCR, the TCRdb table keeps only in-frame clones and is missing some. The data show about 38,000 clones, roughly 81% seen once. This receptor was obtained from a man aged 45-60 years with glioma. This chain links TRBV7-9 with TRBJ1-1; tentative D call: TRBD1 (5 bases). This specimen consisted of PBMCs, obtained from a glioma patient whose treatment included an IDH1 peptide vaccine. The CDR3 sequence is CASLRGAGLTDTEAFF. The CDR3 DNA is TGTGCCAGCTTGAGGGGAGCGGGATTGACGGACACTGAAGCTTTCTTT.